The TCR beta chain described here comes from a study of OX40 agonist ivuxolimab in advanced cancers. On the study more broadly: Dose-escalation subjects each had hepatocellular carcinoma, melanoma, renal cell or head and neck cancer.

Generated by immunoSEQ multiplex PCR, the TCRdb table keeps only in-frame clones and is missing some. The table lists 55,000 to 65,000 clones, 87% of them singletons. The CDR3 covers 13 residues. Germline V gene lookup returns CDR1 SNHLY and CDR2 FYNNEI. V shed 10 bases and J 6 bases; nucleotides not matched to a gene: 4. This chain uses TRBV2 with TRBJ2-1, with 12 bases fitting TRBD2. The sample was CD4+ or CD8+ T cells sorted from blood, taken in a trial of the OX40 agonist ivuxolimab. The clonotype comes from an adult with an advanced solid tumor such as melanoma, head and neck, liver or kidney cancer. The CDR3 loop is CATTSGRFNEQFF. The CDR3 DNA reads as TGTGCCACGACTAGCGGGAGATTCAATGAGCAGTTCTTC. The variable domain in full, with the rest retrieved from reference TRBV2 and TRBJ2-1, is EPEVTQTPSHQVTQMGQEVILRCVPISNHLYFYWYRQILGQKVEFLVSFYNNEISEKSEIFDDQFSVERPDGSNFTLKIRSTKLEDSAMYFCATTSGRFNEQFFGPGTRLTVL.